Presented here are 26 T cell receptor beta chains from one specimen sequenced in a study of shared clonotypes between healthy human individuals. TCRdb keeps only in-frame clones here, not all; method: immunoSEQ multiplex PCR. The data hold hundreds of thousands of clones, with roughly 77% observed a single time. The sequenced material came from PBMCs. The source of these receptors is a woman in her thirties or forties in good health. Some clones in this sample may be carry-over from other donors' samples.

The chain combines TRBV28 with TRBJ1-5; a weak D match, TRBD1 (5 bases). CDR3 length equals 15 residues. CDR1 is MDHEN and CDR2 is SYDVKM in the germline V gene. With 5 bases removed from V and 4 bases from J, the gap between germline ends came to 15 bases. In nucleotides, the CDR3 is TGTGCCAGCAGTCTGGGGGACGGGGAGAATCAGCCCCAGCATTTT. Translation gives CASSLGDGENQPQHF.

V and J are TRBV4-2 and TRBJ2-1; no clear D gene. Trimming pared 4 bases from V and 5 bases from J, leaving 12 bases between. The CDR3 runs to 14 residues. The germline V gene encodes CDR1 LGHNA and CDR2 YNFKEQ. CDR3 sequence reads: CASSPLDRDNEQFF. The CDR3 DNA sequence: TGTGCCAGCAGCCCCCTGGACCGGGACAATGAGCAGTTCTTC.

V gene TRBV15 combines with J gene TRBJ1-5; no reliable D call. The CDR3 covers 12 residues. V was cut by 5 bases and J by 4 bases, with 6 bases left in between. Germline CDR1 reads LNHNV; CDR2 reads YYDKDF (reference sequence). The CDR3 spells CATSEGNQPQHF. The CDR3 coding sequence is TGTGCCACCAGCGAGGGAAATCAGCCCCAGCATTTT.

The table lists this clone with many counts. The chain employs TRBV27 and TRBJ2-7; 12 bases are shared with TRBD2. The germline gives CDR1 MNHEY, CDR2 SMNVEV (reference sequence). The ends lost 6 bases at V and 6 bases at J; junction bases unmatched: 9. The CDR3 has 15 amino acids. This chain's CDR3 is CASRPGLAGTSEQYF. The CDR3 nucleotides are TGTGCCAGCAGGCCCGGACTAGCGGGAACTTCCGAGCAGTACTTC.

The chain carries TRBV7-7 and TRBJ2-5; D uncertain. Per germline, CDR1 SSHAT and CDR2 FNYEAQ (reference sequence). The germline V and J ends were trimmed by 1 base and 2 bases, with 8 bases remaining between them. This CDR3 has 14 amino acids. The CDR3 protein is CASSLGVDQETQYF. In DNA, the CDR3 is TGTGCCAGCAGCTTAGGTGTAGATCAAGAGACCCAGTACTTC.

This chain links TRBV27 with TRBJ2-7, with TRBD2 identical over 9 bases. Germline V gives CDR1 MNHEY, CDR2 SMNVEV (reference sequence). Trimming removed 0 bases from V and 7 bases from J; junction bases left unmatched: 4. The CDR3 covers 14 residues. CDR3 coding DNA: TGTGCCAGCAGTTTATCGCGGGAGGGGGGTGAGCAGTACTTC. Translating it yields CASSLSREGGEQYF.

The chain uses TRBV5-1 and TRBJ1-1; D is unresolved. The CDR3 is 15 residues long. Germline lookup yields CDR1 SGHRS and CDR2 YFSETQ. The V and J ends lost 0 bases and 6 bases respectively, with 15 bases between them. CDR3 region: CASSLVPAAQAEAFF. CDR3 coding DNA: TGCGCCAGCAGCTTGGTCCCGGCGGCTCAGGCTGAAGCTTTCTTT. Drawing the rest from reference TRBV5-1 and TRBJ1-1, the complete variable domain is KAGVTQTPRYLIKTRGQQVTLSCSPISGHRSVSWYQQTPGQGLQFLFEYFSETQRNKGNFPGRFSGRQFSNSRSEMNVSTLELGDSALYLCASSLVPAAQAEAFFGQGTRLTVV.

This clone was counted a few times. CDR3 DNA sequence: TGTGCCAGCAGTTTAGGCGGAAATTCCTACGAGCAGTACTTC. The encoded protein is CASSLGGNSYEQYF. This chain uses TRBV6-5 with TRBJ2-7; D unresolved. The CDR3 length is 14 residues. The germline V gene has CDR1 MNHEY and CDR2 SVGAGI. V lost 4 bases and J lost 1, with 11 bases in between.

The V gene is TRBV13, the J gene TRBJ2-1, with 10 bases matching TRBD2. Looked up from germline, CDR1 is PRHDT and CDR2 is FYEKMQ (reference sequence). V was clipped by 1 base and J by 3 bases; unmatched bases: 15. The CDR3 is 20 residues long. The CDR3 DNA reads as TGTGCCAGCAGCTTAGCCCGGTGGGCTAGCGGGAGAGTCGACTACAATGAGCAGTTCTTC. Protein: CASSLARWASGRVDYNEQFF.

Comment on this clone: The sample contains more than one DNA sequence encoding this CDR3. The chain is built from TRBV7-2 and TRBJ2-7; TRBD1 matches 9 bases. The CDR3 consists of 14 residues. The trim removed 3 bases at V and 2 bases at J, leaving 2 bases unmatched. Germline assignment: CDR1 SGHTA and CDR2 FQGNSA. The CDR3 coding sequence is TGTGCCAGCAGCTTCCGACAGGGGGCCTACGAGCAGTACTTC. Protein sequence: CASSFRQGAYEQYF.

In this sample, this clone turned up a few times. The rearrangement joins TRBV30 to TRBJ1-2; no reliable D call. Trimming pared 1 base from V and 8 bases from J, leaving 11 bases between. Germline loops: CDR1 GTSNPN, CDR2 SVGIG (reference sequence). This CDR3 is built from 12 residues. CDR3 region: CAWSAARGGYTF. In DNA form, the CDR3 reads TGTGCCTGGAGTGCCGCTAGAGGCGGCTACACCTTC.

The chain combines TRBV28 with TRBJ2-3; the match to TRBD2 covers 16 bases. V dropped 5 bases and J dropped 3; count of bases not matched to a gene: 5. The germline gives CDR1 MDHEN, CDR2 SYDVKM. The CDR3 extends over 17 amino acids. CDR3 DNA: TGTGCCAGCAGTAGAGGGACTAGCGGGAGGGCGACAGATACGCAGTATTTT. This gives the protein CASSRGTSGRATDTQYF.

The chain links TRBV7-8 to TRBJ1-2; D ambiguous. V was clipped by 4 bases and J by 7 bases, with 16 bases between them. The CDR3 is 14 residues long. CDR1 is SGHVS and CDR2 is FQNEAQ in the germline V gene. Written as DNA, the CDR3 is TGTGCCAGCAGCTCCATGACGCTGGCGGGTGGCTACACCTTC. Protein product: CASSSMTLAGGYTF.

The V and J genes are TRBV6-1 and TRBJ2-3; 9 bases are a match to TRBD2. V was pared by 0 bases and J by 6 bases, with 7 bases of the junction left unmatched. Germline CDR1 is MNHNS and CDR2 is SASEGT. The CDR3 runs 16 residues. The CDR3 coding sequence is TGTGCCAGCAGTGAAGCCCCTGCGCTAGCGGGGGATACGCAGTATTTT. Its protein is CASSEAPALAGDTQYF.

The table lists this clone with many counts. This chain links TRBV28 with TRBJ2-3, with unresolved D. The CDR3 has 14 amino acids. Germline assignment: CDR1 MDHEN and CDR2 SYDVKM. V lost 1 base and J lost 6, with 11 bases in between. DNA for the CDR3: TGTGCCAGCAGTTTATCCCGGGTTTCGGATACGCAGTATTTT. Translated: CASSLSRVSDTQYF.

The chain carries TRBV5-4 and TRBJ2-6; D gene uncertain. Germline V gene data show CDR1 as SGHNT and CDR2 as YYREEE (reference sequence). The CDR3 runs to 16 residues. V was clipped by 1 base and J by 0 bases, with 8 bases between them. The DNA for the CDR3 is TGTGCCAGCAGCTTGCGTGGGAACTCTGGGGCCAACGTCCTGACTTTC. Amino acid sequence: CASSLRGNSGANVLTF.

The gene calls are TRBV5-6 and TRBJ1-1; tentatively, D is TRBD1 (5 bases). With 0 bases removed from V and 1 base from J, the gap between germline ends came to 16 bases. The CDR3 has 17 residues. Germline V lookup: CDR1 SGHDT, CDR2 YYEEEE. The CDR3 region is CASSLAWGYGENTEAFF. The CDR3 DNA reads TGTGCCAGCAGCTTGGCTTGGGGGTACGGGGAGAACACTGAAGCTTTCTTT.

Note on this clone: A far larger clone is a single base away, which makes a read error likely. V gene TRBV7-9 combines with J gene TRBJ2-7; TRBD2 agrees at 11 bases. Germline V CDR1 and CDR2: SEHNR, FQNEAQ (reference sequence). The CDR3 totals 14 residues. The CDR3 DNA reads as TGTGCCAGCAGCGGAGGGACTAGCGGCTACGAGCAGTGCTTC. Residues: CASSGGTSGYEQCF.

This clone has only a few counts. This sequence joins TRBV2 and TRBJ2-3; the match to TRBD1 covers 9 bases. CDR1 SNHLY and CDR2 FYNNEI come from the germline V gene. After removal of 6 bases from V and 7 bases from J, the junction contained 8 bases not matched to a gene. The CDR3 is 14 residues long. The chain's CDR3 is CASSQGQGVNTQYF. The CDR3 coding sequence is TGTGCCAGCAGCCAGGGACAGGGAGTGAATACGCAGTATTTT.

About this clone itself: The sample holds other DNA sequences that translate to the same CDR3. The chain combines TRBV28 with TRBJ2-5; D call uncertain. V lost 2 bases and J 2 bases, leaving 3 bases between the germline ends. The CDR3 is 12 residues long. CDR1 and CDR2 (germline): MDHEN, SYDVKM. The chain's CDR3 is CASSLRQETQYF. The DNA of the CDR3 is TGTGCCAGCAGTTTACGTCAAGAGACCCAGTACTTC.

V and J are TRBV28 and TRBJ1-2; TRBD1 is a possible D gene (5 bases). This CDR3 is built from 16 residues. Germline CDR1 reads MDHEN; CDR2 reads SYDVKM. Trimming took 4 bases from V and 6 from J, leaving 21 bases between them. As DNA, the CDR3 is TGTGCCAGCAGTTCCCACTCGAGGGGAGGGTTTGATGGCTACACCTTC. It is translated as CASSSHSRGGFDGYTF.

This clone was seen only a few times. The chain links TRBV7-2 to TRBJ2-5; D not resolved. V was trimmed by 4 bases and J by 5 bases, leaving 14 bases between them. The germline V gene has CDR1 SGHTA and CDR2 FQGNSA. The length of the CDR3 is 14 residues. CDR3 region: CASSSRPMEETQYF. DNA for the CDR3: TGTGCCAGCAGCTCCAGGCCCATGGAGGAGACCCAGTACTTC.

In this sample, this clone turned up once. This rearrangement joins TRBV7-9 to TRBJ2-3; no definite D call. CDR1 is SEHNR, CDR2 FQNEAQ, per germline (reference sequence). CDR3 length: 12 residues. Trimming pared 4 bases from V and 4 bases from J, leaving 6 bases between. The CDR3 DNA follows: TGTGCCAGCAGCTCCACTGCAGATACGCAGTATTTT. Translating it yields CASSSTADTQYF.

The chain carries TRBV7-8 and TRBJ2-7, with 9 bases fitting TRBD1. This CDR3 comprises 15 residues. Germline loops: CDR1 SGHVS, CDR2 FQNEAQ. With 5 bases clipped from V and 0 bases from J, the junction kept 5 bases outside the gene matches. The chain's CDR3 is CASSASTGGSYEQYF. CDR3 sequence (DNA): TGTGCCAGCAGCGCCTCGACAGGGGGCTCCTACGAGCAGTACTTC.

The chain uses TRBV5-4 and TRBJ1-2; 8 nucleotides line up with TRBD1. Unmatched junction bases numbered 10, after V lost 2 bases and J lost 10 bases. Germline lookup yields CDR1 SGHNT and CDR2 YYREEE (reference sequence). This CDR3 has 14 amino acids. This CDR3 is CASSFSDRDNVYTF. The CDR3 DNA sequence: TGTGCCAGCAGCTTCTCGGACAGGGATAATGTCTACACCTTC.

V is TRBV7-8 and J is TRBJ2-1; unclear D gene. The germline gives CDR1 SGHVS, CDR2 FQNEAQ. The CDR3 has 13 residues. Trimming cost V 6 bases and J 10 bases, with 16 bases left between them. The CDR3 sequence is CASRTVAPWEQFF. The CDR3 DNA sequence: TGTGCCAGCAGAACAGTGGCTCCTTGGGAGCAGTTCTTC.